The TCR beta chain described here comes from a study of CD8 T cells in Susac syndrome. Reverse transcription of 0.5 to 1 ug RNA was performed with random hexamers. TCRdb passed the immunoSEQ multiplex PCR reads through MiXCR, listing each CDR3 protein once. The sample records over 350,000 distinct CDR3 sequences, approximately 85% being singletons. The germline CDR1 and CDR2 sequences are MGHRA and YSYEKL. The CDR3 totals 12 residues. V was shortened by 0 bases and J by 10 bases, with 8 bases between the two germline ends. The sequence was obtained from a human donor with multiple sclerosis. The chain has TRBV4-1 and TRBJ2-3, with D possibly matching TRBD1 (5 bases). Source material: CD8+ T cells from PBMCs. CDR3 loop: CASSQEGPAQYF. As DNA, the CDR3 is TGCGCCAGCAGCCAAGAGGGGCCAGCGCAGTATTTT.